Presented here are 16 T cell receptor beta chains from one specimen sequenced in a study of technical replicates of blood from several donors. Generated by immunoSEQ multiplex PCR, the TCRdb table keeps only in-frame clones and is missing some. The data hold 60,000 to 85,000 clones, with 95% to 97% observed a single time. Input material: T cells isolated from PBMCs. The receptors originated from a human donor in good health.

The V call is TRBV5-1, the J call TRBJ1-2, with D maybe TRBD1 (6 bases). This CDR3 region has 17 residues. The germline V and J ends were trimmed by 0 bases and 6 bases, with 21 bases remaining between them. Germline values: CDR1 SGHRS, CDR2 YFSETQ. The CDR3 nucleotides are TGCGCCAGCAGCTTGGGTTTAGCAGGGGATAAGGTCCATGGCTACACCTTC. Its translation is CASSLGLAGDKVHGYTF.

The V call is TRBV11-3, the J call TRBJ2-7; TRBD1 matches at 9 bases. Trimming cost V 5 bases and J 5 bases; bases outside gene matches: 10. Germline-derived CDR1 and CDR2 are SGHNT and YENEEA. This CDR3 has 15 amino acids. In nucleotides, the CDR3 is TGTGCCAGCAGCGCCCACAGGACAGGGGTAAACGAGCAGTACTTC. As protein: CASSAHRTGVNEQYF.

DNA of the CDR3: TGTGCCAGCAGTTTGGGGGCAACATTAAACACTGAAGCTTTCTTT. Translating it yields CASSLGATLNTEAFF. V usage is TRBV27 and J usage is TRBJ1-1; D is possibly TRBD1 (6 bases). V lost 3 bases, J lost 2 bases, and 13 bases lay in between. The germline V gene has CDR1 MNHEY and CDR2 SMNVEV (reference sequence). This CDR3 comprises 15 residues.

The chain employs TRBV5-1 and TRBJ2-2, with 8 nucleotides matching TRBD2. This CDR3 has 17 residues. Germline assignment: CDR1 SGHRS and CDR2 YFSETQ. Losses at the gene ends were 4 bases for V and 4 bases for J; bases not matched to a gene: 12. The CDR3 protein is CASSKLGGLGGTGELFF. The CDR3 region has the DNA TGCGCCAGCAGCAAACTCGGGGGACTAGGGGGCACCGGGGAGCTGTTTTTT.

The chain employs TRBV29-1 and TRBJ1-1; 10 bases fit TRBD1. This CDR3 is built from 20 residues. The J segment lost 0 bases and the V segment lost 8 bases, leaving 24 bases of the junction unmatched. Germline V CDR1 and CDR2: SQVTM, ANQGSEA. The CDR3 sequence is CSIYSLDRGSSQTVNTEAFF. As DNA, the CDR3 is TGCAGCATTTACAGCTTGGACAGGGGGTCCAGTCAGACCGTGAACACTGAAGCTTTCTTT. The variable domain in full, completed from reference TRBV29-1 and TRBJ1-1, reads SAVISQKPSRDICQRGTSLTIQCQVDSQVTMMFWYRQQPGQSLTLIATANQGSEATYESGFVIDKFPISRPNLTFSTLTVSNMSPEDSSIYLCSIYSLDRGSSQTVNTEAFFGQGTRLTVV.

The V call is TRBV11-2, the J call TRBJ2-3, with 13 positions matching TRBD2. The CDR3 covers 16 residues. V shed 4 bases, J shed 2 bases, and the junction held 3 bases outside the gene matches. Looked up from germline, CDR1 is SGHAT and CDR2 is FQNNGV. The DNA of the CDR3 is TGTGCCAGCAGCTCACTAGCGGGAGGGCCCACAGATACGCAGTATTTT. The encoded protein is CASSSLAGGPTDTQYF.

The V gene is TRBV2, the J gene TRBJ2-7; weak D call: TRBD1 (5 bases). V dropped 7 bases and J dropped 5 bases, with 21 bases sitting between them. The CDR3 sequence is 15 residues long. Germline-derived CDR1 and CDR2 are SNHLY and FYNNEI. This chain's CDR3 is CASTPTIGVGDEQYF. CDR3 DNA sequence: TGTGCCAGCACCCCAACCATAGGGGTAGGGGACGAGCAGTACTTC.

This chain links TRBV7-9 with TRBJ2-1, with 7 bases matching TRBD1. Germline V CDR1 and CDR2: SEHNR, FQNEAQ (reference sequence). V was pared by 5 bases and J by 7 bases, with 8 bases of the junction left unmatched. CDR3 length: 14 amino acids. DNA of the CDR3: TGTGCCAGCAGCCCTCGCGACAGGGTGAATGAGCAGTTCTTC. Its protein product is CASSPRDRVNEQFF. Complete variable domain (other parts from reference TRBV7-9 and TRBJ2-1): DTGVSQNPRHKITKRGQNVTFRCDPISEHNRLYWYRQTLGQGPEFLTYFQNEAQLEKSRLLSDRFSAERPKGSFSTLEIQRTEQGDSAMYLCASSPRDRVNEQFFGPGTRLTVL.

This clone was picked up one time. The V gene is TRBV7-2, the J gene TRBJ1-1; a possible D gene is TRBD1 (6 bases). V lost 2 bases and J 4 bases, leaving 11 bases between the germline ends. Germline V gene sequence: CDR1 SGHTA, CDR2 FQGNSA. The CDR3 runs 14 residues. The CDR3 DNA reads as TGTGCCAGCAGCTTACAGGGGTCTGTCACTGAAGCTTTCTTT. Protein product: CASSLQGSVTEAFF.

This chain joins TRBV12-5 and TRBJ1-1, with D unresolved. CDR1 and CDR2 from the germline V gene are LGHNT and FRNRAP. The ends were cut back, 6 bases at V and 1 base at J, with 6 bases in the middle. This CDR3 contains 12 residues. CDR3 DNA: TGTGCTAGTGGCCCGGGGAACACTGAAGCTTTCTTT. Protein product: CASGPGNTEAFF.

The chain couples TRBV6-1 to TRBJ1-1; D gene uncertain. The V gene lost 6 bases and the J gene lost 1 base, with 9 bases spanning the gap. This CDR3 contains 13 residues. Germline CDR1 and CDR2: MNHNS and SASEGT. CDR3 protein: CASRRGTNTEAFF. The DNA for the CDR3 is TGTGCCAGCAGGCGGGGAACGAACACTGAAGCTTTCTTT.

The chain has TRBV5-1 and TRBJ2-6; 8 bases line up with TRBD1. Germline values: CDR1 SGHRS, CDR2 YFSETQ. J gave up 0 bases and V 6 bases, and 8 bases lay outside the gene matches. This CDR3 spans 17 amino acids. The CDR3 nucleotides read TGCGCCAGCAACTACGGACAGGGACGCTCTGGGGCCAACGTCCTGACTTTC. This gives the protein CASNYGQGRSGANVLTF. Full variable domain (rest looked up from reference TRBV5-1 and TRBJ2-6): KAGVTQTPRYLIKTRGQQVTLSCSPISGHRSVSWYQQTPGQGLQFLFEYFSETQRNKGNFPGRFSGRQFSNSRSEMNVSTLELGDSALYLCASNYGQGRSGANVLTFGAGSRLTVL.

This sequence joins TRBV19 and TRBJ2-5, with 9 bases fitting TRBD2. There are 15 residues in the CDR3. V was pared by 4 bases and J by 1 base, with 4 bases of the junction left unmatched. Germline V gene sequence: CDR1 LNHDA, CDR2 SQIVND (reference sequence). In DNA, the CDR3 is TGTGCCAGTAGTAAGGGCGGGGGGGCCCAAGAGACCCAGTACTTC. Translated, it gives CASSKGGGAQETQYF.

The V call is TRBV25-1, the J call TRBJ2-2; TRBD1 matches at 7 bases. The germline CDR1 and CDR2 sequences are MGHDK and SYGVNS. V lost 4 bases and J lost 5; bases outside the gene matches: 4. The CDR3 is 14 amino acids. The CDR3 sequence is CASSGQGFTGELFF. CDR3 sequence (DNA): TGTGCCAGCAGTGGACAGGGATTTACCGGGGAGCTGTTTTTT. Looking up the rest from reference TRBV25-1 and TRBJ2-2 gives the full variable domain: EADIYQTPRYLVIGTGKKITLECSQTMGHDKMYWYQQDPGMELHLIHYSYGVNSTEKGDLSSESTVSRIRTEHFPLTLESARPSHTSQYLCASSGQGFTGELFFGEGSRLTVL.

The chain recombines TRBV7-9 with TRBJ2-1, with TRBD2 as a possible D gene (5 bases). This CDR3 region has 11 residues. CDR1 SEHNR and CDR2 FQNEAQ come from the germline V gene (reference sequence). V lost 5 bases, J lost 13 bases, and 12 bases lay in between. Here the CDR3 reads CASSPAGKQFF. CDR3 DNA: TGTGCCAGCAGCCCCGCCGGGAAACAGTTCTTC. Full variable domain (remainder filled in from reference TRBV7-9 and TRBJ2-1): DTGVSQNPRHKITKRGQNVTFRCDPISEHNRLYWYRQTLGQGPEFLTYFQNEAQLEKSRLLSDRFSAERPKGSFSTLEIQRTEQGDSAMYLCASSPAGKQFFGPGTRLTVL.

The CDR3 nucleotides read TGCGCCAGCAGCTGGACTAGCACCTACAATGAGCAGTTCTTC. Its translation is CASSWTSTYNEQFF. This chain uses TRBV5-1 with TRBJ2-1, with 8 positions matching TRBD2. The V gene's germline CDR1 is SGHRS and CDR2 YFSETQ. The CDR3 length is 14 residues. V dropped 3 bases and J dropped 2; count of bases not matched to a gene: 1.